Below, 10 T cell receptor beta chains from the same sample are listed, as sequenced in a study of PD-1 blockade in mismatch repair-deficient tumors. Assay: immunoSEQ multiplex PCR; the TCRdb copy retains only in-frame clones and omits some. The data contain tens of thousands of clones, about 87% of them singletons. The sample consisted of peripheral blood, taken 52 weeks after starting pembrolizumab. These receptors were collected from an adult with mismatch repair-deficient cancer.

The rearrangement uses TRBV4-1 and TRBJ1-3, with D unclear. Trimming took off 4 bases at V and 0 bases at J, with 7 bases between the two ends. The germline CDR1 and CDR2 sequences are MGHRA and YSYEKL. The CDR3 is 14 residues long. The CDR3 loop reads CASSPTDSGNTIYF. Here the CDR3 DNA reads TGCGCCAGCAGCCCGACGGACTCTGGAAACACCATATATTTT.

The chain combines TRBV6-5 with TRBJ2-1, with 9 nucleotides matching TRBD2. Germline V CDR1 and CDR2: MNHEY, SVGAGI. The CDR3 is 14 amino acids. V gave up 8 bases and J gave up 10 bases; unmatched junction bases: 12. CDR3 region: CASSRTSATYEQFF. Written as DNA, the CDR3 is TGTGCCAGCTCGCGGACTAGCGCGACGTACGAGCAGTTCTTC.

The genes are TRBV21-1 and TRBJ2-5; the table's D call, TRBD2, was not checked against the DNA. TRBV21-1 is a known pseudogene. The CDR3 contains 16 residues. CDR3 sequence (DNA): TGTGCCAGCAGCAATCTAGTCGGGGATCGCCAAGAGACCCAGTACTTC. Its protein is CASSNLVGDRQETQYF.

The gene calls are TRBV11-2 and TRBJ1-1, with D tentatively TRBD1 (6 bases). Germline V gives CDR1 SGHAT, CDR2 FQNNGV. The CDR3 has 18 amino acids. V was pared by 0 bases and J by 0 bases, with 17 bases between. The CDR3 DNA reads TGTGCCAGCAGCTTAGATCGACCCCGGGACAACATGAACACTGAAGCTTTCTTT. This encodes CASSLDRPRDNMNTEAFF.

The chain employs TRBV4-1 and TRBJ2-4, with 12 bases that match TRBD2. This CDR3 is 18 amino acids long. Germline lookup yields CDR1 MGHRA and CDR2 YSYEKL. The ends lost 1 base at V and 0 bases at J; junction bases unmatched: 4. CDR3 sequence (DNA): TGCGCCAGCAGCCAAGGACTAGCGGGAGTACTAGCCAAAAACATTCAGTACTTC. Residues: CASSQGLAGVLAKNIQYF.

This sequence joins TRBV18 and TRBJ1-4; tentative D call: TRBD1 (6 bases). In germline, CDR1 is KGHSH, CDR2 LQKENI. This CDR3 has 13 residues. The V and J ends lost 2 bases and 8 bases respectively, with 9 bases between them. The CDR3 sequence is CASSPVGTEKLFF. The CDR3 nucleotides are TGTGCCAGCTCACCAGTTGGGACAGAAAAACTGTTTTTT.

This chain joins TRBV28 and TRBJ1-1; D unresolved. The CDR3 consists of 10 residues. CDR1 MDHEN and CDR2 SYDVKM come from the germline V gene. CDR3 amino acids: CAIIGTEAFF. The CDR3 coding sequence is TGTGCTATAATCGGCACTGAAGCTTTCTTT.

This rearrangement joins TRBV27 to TRBJ1-5; 7 bases map to TRBD1. The V gene end was trimmed by 8 bases and the J gene end by 5 bases; junction bases not matched to a gene: 6. Germline CDR1 is MNHEY and CDR2 is SMNVEV (reference sequence). This CDR3 has 13 amino acids. The CDR3 loop reads CASGRQGDQPQHF. As DNA, the CDR3 is TGTGCCAGCGGGCGACAGGGTGATCAGCCCCAGCATTTT.

The chain combines TRBV4-1 with TRBJ2-1, with D possibly matching TRBD2 (6 bases). V was trimmed by 1 base and J by 3 bases, leaving 7 bases between them. CDR3 size: 14 residues. Germline-derived CDR1 and CDR2 are MGHRA and YSYEKL. CDR3 coding DNA: TGCGCCAGCAGCCAAGGGACTAACTACAATGAGCAGTTCTTC. Translating it yields CASSQGTNYNEQFF.

The chain combines TRBV5-5 with TRBJ2-7; unclear D gene. V lost 2 bases to trimming and J lost 3 bases, with 9 bases between them. In germline, CDR1 is SGHKS, CDR2 YYEKEE (reference sequence). This CDR3 comprises 13 residues. The CDR3 here is CASSLKNGYEQYF. The CDR3 region has the DNA TGTGCCAGCAGCTTAAAGAACGGCTACGAGCAGTACTTC.